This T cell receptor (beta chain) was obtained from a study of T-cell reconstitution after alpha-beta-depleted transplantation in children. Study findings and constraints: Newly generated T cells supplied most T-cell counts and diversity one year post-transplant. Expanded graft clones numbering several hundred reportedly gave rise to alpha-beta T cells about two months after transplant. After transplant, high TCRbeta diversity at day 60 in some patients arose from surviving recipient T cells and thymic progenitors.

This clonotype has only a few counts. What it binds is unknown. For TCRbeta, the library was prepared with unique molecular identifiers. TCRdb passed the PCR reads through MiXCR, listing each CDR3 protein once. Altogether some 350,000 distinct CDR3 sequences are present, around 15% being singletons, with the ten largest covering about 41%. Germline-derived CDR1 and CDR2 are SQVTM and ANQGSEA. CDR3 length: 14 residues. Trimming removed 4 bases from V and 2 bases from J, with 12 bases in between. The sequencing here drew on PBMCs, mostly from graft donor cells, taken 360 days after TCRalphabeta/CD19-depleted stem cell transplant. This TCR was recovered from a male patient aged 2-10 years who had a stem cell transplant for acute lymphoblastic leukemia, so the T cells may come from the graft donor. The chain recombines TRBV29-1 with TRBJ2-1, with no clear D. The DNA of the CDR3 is TGCAGCGTTGCTAGGAGATCCACCTACAATGAGCAGTTCTTC. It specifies CSVARRSTYNEQFF.